The 15 T cell receptor beta chains given below trace back to one sample, sequenced in a study of early T cells in non-severe SARS-CoV-2 infection. TCRdb reprocessed the 5' RACE reads with MiXCR, giving one entry per CDR3 protein. The sample holds 70,000 to 85,000 distinct CDR3 sequences; approximately 12% are singletons and the top ten take 15%. The material was whole blood, obtained at baseline. The source is an adult who was a healthcare worker with PCR-confirmed SARS-CoV-2 infection or an uninfected control (not recorded which). The donor label of this sample is uncertain.

At least ten counts were recorded for this clonotype. The chain is built from TRBV29-1 and TRBJ1-3; no clear D gene. Germline CDR1 and CDR2: SQVTM and ANQGSEA. Trimming removed 4 bases from V and 7 bases from J, with 8 bases in between. The CDR3 has 11 amino acids. CDR3 loop: CSVARGNTIYF. The CDR3 DNA is TGCAGCGTTGCCCGAGGCAACACCATATATTTT.

This chain connects TRBV7-2 to TRBJ2-5; 9 bases line up with TRBD2. Germline CDR1 SGHTA, CDR2 FQGNSA. The CDR3 totals 15 residues. With V trimmed by 3 bases and J by 2 bases, 4 bases remained unmatched. CDR3 in DNA: TGTGCCAGCAGCTTGCAGACTAGCGGTCAAGAGACCCAGTACTTC. Protein product: CASSLQTSGQETQYF.

This CDR3 is CATSRDREETQYF. The CDR3 DNA reads as TGTGCCACCAGCAGAGATCGAGAAGAGACCCAGTACTTC. V is TRBV15 and J is TRBJ2-5; D unclear. Germline V gives CDR1 LNHNV, CDR2 YYDKDF (reference sequence). Trimming took 0 bases from V and 3 from J, leaving 5 bases between them. The CDR3 extends over 13 amino acids.

This sequence joins TRBV3-1 and TRBJ2-1; 8 bases map to TRBD1. The CDR3 has 17 amino acids. Losses at the gene ends were 4 bases for V and 2 bases for J; bases not matched to a gene: 10. Germline V lookup: CDR1 LGHDT, CDR2 YNNKEL (reference sequence). The CDR3 reads CASSRKVGQGAYNEQFF. The CDR3 coding sequence is TGTGCCAGCAGCCGCAAAGTCGGACAGGGCGCCTACAATGAGCAGTTCTTC.

At least ten counts were recorded for this clonotype. The CDR3: CAISGTGTSKTHEQFF. CDR3 DNA: TGTGCCATCAGTGGAACCGGGACTAGCAAGACCCATGAGCAGTTCTTC. The rearrangement uses TRBV10-3 and TRBJ2-1, with TRBD2 identical over 9 bases. This CDR3 spans 16 amino acids. The ends lost 4 bases at V and 8 bases at J; junction bases unmatched: 12. Germline V gene data show CDR1 as ENHRY and CDR2 as SYGVKD.

This clonotype was recorded a few times. This rearrangement joins TRBV5-1 to TRBJ1-1, with TRBD1 as a possible D gene (5 bases). Germline V gives CDR1 SGHRS, CDR2 YFSETQ. This CDR3 comprises 15 residues. Trimming took off 0 bases at V and 6 bases at J, with 15 bases between the two ends. The CDR3 loop reads CASSLAFGAVSEAFF. Here the CDR3 DNA reads TGCGCCAGCAGCTTGGCGTTTGGGGCTGTGTCTGAAGCTTTCTTT. Drawing the rest from reference TRBV5-1 and TRBJ1-1, the complete variable domain is KAGVTQTPRYLIKTRGQQVTLSCSPISGHRSVSWYQQTPGQGLQFLFEYFSETQRNKGNFPGRFSGRQFSNSRSEMNVSTLELGDSALYLCASSLAFGAVSEAFFGQGTRLTVV.

The genes are TRBV20-1 and TRBJ2-7; TRBD1 is a possible D gene (6 bases). Germline-derived CDR1 and CDR2 are DFQATT and SNEGSKA (reference sequence). The V and J ends lost 3 bases and 2 bases respectively, with 11 bases between them. The CDR3 contains 13 residues. This chain's CDR3 is CSASTGHPYEQYF. As DNA, the CDR3 is TGCAGTGCTAGCACGGGACATCCCTACGAGCAGTACTTC.

The rearrangement uses TRBV7-3 and TRBJ2-2; 8 bases match TRBD1. V was clipped by 1 base and J by 6 bases; unmatched bases: 4. This CDR3 region has 15 residues. The germline V gene encodes CDR1 SGHTA and CDR2 FQGTGA. CDR3: CASSLRGQGSGELFF. CDR3 nucleotide sequence: TGTGCCAGCAGCTTAAGAGGACAGGGATCCGGGGAGCTGTTTTTT.

This chain links TRBV5-4 with TRBJ2-6, with D unclear. Looked up from germline, CDR1 is SGHNT and CDR2 is YYREEE (reference sequence). V lost 7 bases and J lost 4, with 12 bases in between. The CDR3 has 14 amino acids. The CDR3 coding sequence is TGTGCCAGCCGCCGTCTCGTCGGGGCCAACGTCCTGACTTTC. As protein: CASRRLVGANVLTF.

The chain links TRBV6-1 to TRBJ1-1; 7 bases are a match to TRBD1. Germline assignment: CDR1 MNHNS and CDR2 SASEGT. The CDR3 contains 14 residues. The J segment lost 10 bases and the V segment lost 10 bases, leaving 18 bases of the junction unmatched. The CDR3 spells CATQNWDRSYGAFF. CDR3 sequence (DNA): TGTGCCACACAAAACTGGGACAGAAGTTACGGAGCTTTCTTT.

The rearrangement joins TRBV5-1 to TRBJ2-3; D might be TRBD2 (6 bases). V dropped 4 bases and J dropped 4 bases, with 16 bases sitting between them. This CDR3 contains 15 residues. Germline assignment: CDR1 SGHRS and CDR2 YFSETQ. The CDR3 bases are TGCGCCAGCAGCCTACTTACTAGCCGTCCAGATACGCAGTATTTT. It is translated as CASSLLTSRPDTQYF.

Ten or more counts support this clonotype. The chain combines TRBV5-1 with TRBJ1-1; 8 bases are a match to TRBD1. The ends lost 0 bases at V and 0 bases at J; junction bases unmatched: 7. The CDR3 spans 17 residues. CDR1 and CDR2 from the germline V gene are SGHRS and YFSETQ. CDR3 DNA sequence: TGCGCCAGCAGCTTGGAGGGACAGGAACCTCTGAACACTGAAGCTTTCTTT. Protein sequence: CASSLEGQEPLNTEAFF.

The genes are TRBV4-3 and TRBJ2-5; D is uncertain. CDR1 is LGHNA and CDR2 is YSLEER in the germline V gene. V gave up 4 bases and J gave up 0 bases, with 9 bases separating them. The CDR3 runs 14 residues. The CDR3 reads CASSRSRDQETQYF. The DNA of the CDR3 is TGCGCCAGCAGCCGTAGCCGGGACCAAGAGACCCAGTACTTC.

In its sample, this clonotype was seen a few times. The gene calls are TRBV2 and TRBJ2-7, with 11 bases lining up with TRBD2. The germline CDR1 and CDR2 sequences are SNHLY and FYNNEI. CDR3 length: 15 residues. The V gene end was trimmed by 5 bases and the J gene end by 4 bases; junction bases not matched to a gene: 7. The CDR3 region has the DNA TGTGCCAGCAGTTCTCTGACTAGCGGGATGTACGAGCAGTACTTC. This sequence encodes CASSSLTSGMYEQYF. The full variable domain, in which reference TRBV2 and TRBJ2-7 provide the parts outside the CDR3, is EPEVTQTPSHQVTQMGQEVILRCVPISNHLYFYWYRQILGQKVEFLVSFYNNEISEKSEIFDDQFSVERPDGSNFTLKIRSTKLEDSAMYFCASSSLTSGMYEQYFGPGTRLTVT.

This rearrangement joins TRBV18 to TRBJ2-3, with TRBD2 as a possible D gene (5 bases). The CDR3 has 14 residues. The ends were cut back, 1 base at V and 6 bases at J, with 11 bases in the middle. Germline V gene lookup returns CDR1 KGHSH and CDR2 LQKENI. The CDR3 reads CASSPQGLHDTQYF. Written as DNA, the CDR3 is TGTGCCAGCTCACCACAAGGACTGCACGATACGCAGTATTTT.